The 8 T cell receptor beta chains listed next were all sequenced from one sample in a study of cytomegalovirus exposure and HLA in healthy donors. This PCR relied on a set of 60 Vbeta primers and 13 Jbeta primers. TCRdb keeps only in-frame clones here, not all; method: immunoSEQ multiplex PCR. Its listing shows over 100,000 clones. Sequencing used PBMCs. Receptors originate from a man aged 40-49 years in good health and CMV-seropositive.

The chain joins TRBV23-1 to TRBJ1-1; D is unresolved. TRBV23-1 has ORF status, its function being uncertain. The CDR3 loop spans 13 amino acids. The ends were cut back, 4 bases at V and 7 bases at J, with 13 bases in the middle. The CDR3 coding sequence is TGCGCCAGCAGTCCCACAACCCCAATTGAAGCTTTCTTT. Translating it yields CASSPTTPIEAFF.

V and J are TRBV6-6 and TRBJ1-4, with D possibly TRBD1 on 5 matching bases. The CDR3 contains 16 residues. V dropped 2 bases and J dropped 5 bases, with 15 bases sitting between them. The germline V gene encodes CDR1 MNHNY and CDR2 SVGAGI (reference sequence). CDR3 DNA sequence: TGTGCCAGCAGTTACACCGGGACTGGGAAGAATGAAAAACTGTTTTTT. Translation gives CASSYTGTGKNEKLFF.

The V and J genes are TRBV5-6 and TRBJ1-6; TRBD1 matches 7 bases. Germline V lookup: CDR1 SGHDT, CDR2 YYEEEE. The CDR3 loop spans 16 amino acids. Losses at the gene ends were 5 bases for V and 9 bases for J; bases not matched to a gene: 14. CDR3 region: CASSHTLGQLSSPLHF. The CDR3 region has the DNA TGTGCCAGCAGTCATACTTTGGGACAGCTCAGTTCACCCCTCCACTTT.

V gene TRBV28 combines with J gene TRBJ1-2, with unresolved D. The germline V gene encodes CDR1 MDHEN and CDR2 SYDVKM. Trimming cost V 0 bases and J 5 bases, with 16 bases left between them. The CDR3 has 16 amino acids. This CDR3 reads CASSLWNKLGTYGYTF. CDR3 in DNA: TGTGCCAGCAGTTTATGGAATAAGCTGGGCACTTATGGCTACACCTTC.

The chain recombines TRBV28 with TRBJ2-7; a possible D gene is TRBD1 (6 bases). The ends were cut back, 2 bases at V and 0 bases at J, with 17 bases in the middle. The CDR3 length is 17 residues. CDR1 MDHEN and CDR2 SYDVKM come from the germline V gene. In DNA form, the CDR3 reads TGTGCCAGCAGTTTACCCCAACAGGGTACCCACTCCTACGAGCAGTACTTC. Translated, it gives CASSLPQQGTHSYEQYF.

CDR3 residues: CASSEQQGAYYGYTF. DNA of the CDR3: TGTGCCAGCAGTGAACAACAGGGGGCTTACTATGGCTACACCTTC. The chain uses TRBV6-1 and TRBJ1-2; 9 bases are a match to TRBD1. Germline V gene sequence: CDR1 MNHNS, CDR2 SASEGT. The CDR3 extends over 15 amino acids. After removal of 2 bases from V and 3 bases from J, the junction contained 4 bases not matched to a gene.

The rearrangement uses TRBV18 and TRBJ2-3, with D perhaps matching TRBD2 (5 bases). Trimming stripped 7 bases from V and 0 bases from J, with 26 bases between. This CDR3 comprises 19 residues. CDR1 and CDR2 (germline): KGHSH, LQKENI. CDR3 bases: TGTGCCAGCTTCACCAGTAGCCCGGGAACACCAGAGAGCACAGATACGCAGTATTTT. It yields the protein CASFTSSPGTPESTDTQYF.

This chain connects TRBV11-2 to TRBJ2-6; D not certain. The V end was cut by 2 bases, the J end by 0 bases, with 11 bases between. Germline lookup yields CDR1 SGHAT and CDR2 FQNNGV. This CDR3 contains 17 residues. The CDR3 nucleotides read TGTGCCAGCAGCTTATATACAGTTTACTCTGGGGCCAACGTCCTGACTTTC. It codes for CASSLYTVYSGANVLTF.